Listed here are 6 T cell receptor beta chains from one sample, sequenced in a study of blood T cell repertoires in COVID-19. TCRdb's table, derived via immunoSEQ multiplex PCR, lists solely in-frame clones and lacks some. The data show about 100,000 clones, more than 75% seen once. What was sequenced was peripheral blood. These receptors all stem from a human donor in a cohort sampled during active COVID-19.

CDR3 nucleotide sequence: TGCGCCAGCAGCTTGCAAGGGTGGCGGGCTGAAGCTTTCTTT. Its protein is CASSLQGWRAEAFF. The chain employs TRBV5-1 and TRBJ1-1; no firm D call. Trimming took 1 base from V and 6 from J, leaving 13 bases between them. There are 14 residues in the CDR3. Germline assignment: CDR1 SGHRS and CDR2 YFSETQ.

The J gene is TRBJ1-2, the V gene TRBV15, with TRBD1 as a possible D gene (5 bases). V was cut by 0 bases and J by 5 bases, with 10 bases left in between. This CDR3 has 14 residues. The V gene's germline CDR1 is LNHNV and CDR2 YYDKDF (reference sequence). This CDR3 is CATSRDAGLYGYTF. In nucleotides, the CDR3 is TGTGCCACCAGCAGAGATGCAGGGCTATATGGCTACACCTTC.

The chain is built from TRBV5-5 and TRBJ2-7; D remains ambiguous. V shed 4 bases and J shed 6 bases, with 11 bases lying between them. The germline gives CDR1 SGHKS, CDR2 YYEKEE (reference sequence). The CDR3 contains 12 residues. CDR3 protein: CASSLSPSEQYF. CDR3 in DNA: TGTGCCAGCAGCCTTAGCCCCAGCGAGCAGTACTTC.

This sequence joins TRBV7-9 and TRBJ2-5; 9 bases fit TRBD2. The germline V gene has CDR1 SEHNR and CDR2 FQNEAQ (reference sequence). The CDR3 spans 15 residues. The V gene end was trimmed by 3 bases and the J gene end by 5 bases; junction bases not matched to a gene: 7. CDR3 nucleotide sequence: TGTGCCAGCAGCTTCGGTAGACTAGCGGAGGAGACCCAGTACTTC. Protein sequence: CASSFGRLAEETQYF.

This rearrangement joins TRBV12-3 or TRBV12-4 to TRBJ2-7, with a possible D match to TRBD2 (5 bases). Trimming shortened V by 4 bases and J by 5 bases, and 9 bases separated the two germline ends. The CDR3 length is 12 residues. DNA for the CDR3: TGTGCCAGCAGTTCCCGAGGGAACGAGCAGTACTTC. The encoded protein is CASSSRGNEQYF.

The chain combines TRBV25-1 with TRBJ1-1; D perhaps matches TRBD1 (6 bases). V lost 4 bases and J lost 11, with 11 bases in between. CDR1 MGHDK and CDR2 SYGVNS come from the germline V gene. The CDR3 is 11 residues long. CDR3 sequence: CASSARGAAFF. CDR3 coding DNA: TGTGCCAGCAGTGCCCGGGGGGCCGCTTTCTTT.